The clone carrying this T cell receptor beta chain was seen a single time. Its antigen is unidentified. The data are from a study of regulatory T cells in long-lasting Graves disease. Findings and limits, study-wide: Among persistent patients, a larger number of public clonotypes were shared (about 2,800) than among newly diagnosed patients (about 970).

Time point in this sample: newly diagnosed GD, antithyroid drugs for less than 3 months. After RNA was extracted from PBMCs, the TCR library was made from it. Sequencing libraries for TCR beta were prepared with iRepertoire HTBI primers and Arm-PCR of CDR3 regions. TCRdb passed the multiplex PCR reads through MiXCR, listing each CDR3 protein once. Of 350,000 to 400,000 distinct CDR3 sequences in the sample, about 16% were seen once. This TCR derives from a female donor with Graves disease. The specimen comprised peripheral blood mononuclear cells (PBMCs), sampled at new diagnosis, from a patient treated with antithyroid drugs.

Here the CDR3 DNA reads TGTGCCAGCAGCCAGGAGTTCATATATGGCTACACCTTC. This encodes CASSQEFIYGYTF. The rearrangement links TRBV3-1 to TRBJ1-2, with unresolved D. The germline V gene encodes CDR1 LGHDT and CDR2 YNNKEL (reference sequence). Trimming took off 3 bases at V and 5 bases at J, with 10 bases between the two ends. The CDR3 covers 13 residues. The complete variable domain, with remaining parts taken from reference TRBV3-1 and TRBJ1-2, reads DTAVSQTPKYLVTQMGNDKSIKCEQNLGHDTMYWYKQDSKKFLKIMFSYNNKELIINETVPNRFSPKSPDKAHLNLHINSLELGDSAVYFCASSQEFIYGYTFGSGTRLTVV.